This record concerns one T cell receptor (beta chain) sequence. This clonotype turned up a few times. The antigen this receptor binds is unknown. Base qualities are not at hand, and no much larger clone is one base apart. The data stem from a study of T cells in Graves' hyperthyroidism and ophthalmopathy (dated by TCRdb to between 2018 and 2021). Broadly, across the study: Peripheral blood was collected at initial diagnosis, before any treatment. For training and testing, the 80 to 100 patients in the discovery cohort were randomly divided in a 7:3 ratio. The study also compared thyroid tissue and blood T-cell repertoires from five or six Graves' hyperthyroidism patients. A discovery cohort of roughly 100 patients, about 40 with Graves' ophthalmopathy and 57 with stable Graves' hyperthyroidism, was used to find distinguishing TCR V-J signatures. After blood sampling, hyperthyroidism patients were treated with methimazole at a starting dose of 30 mg daily, and ophthalmopathy patients were treated with high-dose intravenous methylprednisolone. The paper reports TCR Vbeta CDR3 sequencing of over 130 peripheral blood samples: 40 or so ophthalmopathy, fewer than 80 hyperthyroidism and around 17 progressor patients. Whether ophthalmopathy could be predicted prospectively was tested in an independent validation cohort made up of 18 hyperthyroidism patients plus 17 patients who later progressed to ophthalmopathy. Study-wide findings and limitations: During validation, the model predicted progression to ophthalmopathy a median of around 7 months ahead of onset, with more than 60% sensitivity and around 72% specificity. Blood samples also contained most of the expanded thyroid clonotypes (frequency above 0.001), which suggests that blood repertoires may reflect thyroid immune responses. A model built on a 13 V-J signature distinguished ophthalmopathy from stable hyperthyroidism, reaching about 88% sensitivity and under 84% specificity in cross-validation and 80%/75% in testing. No statistical method was used to set the sample size in advance, and investigators knew the group allocation.

Hyperthyroidism patients were aged 18 to 65 years and newly diagnosed, with disease duration of less than 2 months. Patients with uncontrolled infections, other autoimmune diseases, pregnancy or lactation were excluded. Clinical symptoms, serum thyroxine and TRAb, thyroid ultrasound, and orbital computed tomography formed the basis for the diagnoses. Blood from progressor patients was collected at the time of first diagnosis with hyperthyroidism, before any ophthalmopathy symptoms had appeared. Ficoll-Paque density gradient centrifugation was used to isolate PBMCs from 8.5 to 10 ml of fresh peripheral blood. Progressor patients were initially diagnosed with Graves' hyperthyroidism and developed ophthalmopathy during follow-up. Trizol reagent was used to extract total RNA, and RNA quality was then checked on an Agilent 2100 Bioanalyzer. The TCR beta CDR3 regions were amplified from RNA transcripts. For the first round of RT-PCR on the TCR CDR3, the HTBI primer set was used together with the Qiagen OneStep RT-PCR kit. A second multiplex PCR round built the libraries, followed by size selection and purification. Paired-end sequencing of the libraries was performed with 100 bp reads on an Illumina HiSeq2000. The original pipeline was this. SOAPnuke was used to process the raw data, removing reads that contained adapters or uncalled bases, had a mean Phred below 15, or lacked an exact match to the constant primer or identifier. High-quality paired reads were merged using COPE v1.2.5, and each unique nucleotide sequence was defined as a clonotype. Clonotypes were aligned to IMGT TRBV, TRBD and TRBJ reference segments using MiTCR v1.1. The analysis was restricted to V-J combinations with a frequency above 0.0001, which together covered 99% to 99.2% of the repertoires. A TCS score was defined as the ratio between F50 (clonal expansion) and ExV (chaos), using BLOSUM62-based TCRdist between CDR3 peptides within each V-J. Welch's t-statistics and random forest reduced roughly 530 V-J features to roughly 13, which were used in a naive Bayes classifier (R e1071). The public reads were run again by TCRdb, first through fastp at Q25 and then through MiXCR, and only productive beta chains were kept. Entries are consolidated by CDR3 protein sequence, retaining the most common genes and DNA. In this record, the V and J calls reflect TCRdb's handling and not the investigators' own analysis. This sample holds some 600,000 distinct CDR3 sequences; 11% to 15% were observed only once. The ten largest clones capture 5% to 7% of the sample.

From the germline V gene (reference sequence), CDR1 is SGHKS and CDR2 is YYEKEE. V is pared back by 0 bases and J by 3 bases, with 9 bases lying between the germline termini. The CDR3 covers 14 residues, taking in both the cysteine and the phenylalanine. Only the CDR3 portion is preserved as DNA: 42 bases, with reading frame beginning at the first base. The rearrangement joined TRBV5-5 to TRBJ1-1; possibly the D gene is TRBD1, per 6 matching bases. The clonotype was recovered from a woman under 40 with Graves' hyperthyroidism that later progressed to Graves' ophthalmopathy. The material sequenced was blood. The nucleotide sequence reads as follows: TGTGCCAGCAGCTTGGGGTACAGGGACACTGAAGCTTTCTTT. Translated, it reads CASSLGYRDTEAFF.